A selection of T cell receptor beta chains follows, all from one sample in a study of control samples from healthy donors and cancer patients. The method was immunoSEQ multiplex PCR; TCRdb's version includes in-frame clones alone and lacks a portion of them. The sample comprises about 150,000 clones, roughly 92% of which are singletons, and about 2.4% rests with the top ten. Sequenced input: blood. Receptors were obtained from a man aged 45-60 years in good health. Both conserved end residues are part of each CDR3. A D gene is named only where the DNA matches it firmly. The listing skips clone size in some rows; elsewhere it reads once, few, many or a size class.

V	D	size	J	CDR3	DNA
TRBV6-2/TRBV6-3	TRBD1	-	TRBJ2-7	CASNPAGGSDEQYF	TGTGCCAGCAACCCTGCAGGGGGATCGGACGAGCAGTACTTC
TRBV30	TRBD1	-	TRBJ1-2	CAWSQDRAFYGYTF	TGTGCCTGGAGTCAGGACAGGGCATTCTATGGCTACACCTTC
TRBV1	-	-	TRBJ1-4	CTSSQRSAATNEKLFF	TGCACCAGCAGCCAGCGCTCAGCTGCAACTAATGAAAAACTGTTTTTT
TRBV3-1/TRBV3-2	-	-	TRBJ1-1	CASSQLLGTEAFF	TGTGCCAGCAGCCAACTCCTGGGCACTGAAGCTTTCTTT
TRBV5-1	-	once	TRBJ2-7	CASSLNYEQYF	TGCGCCAGCAGCTTGAACTACGAGCAGTACTTC
TRBV15	TRBD1	-	TRBJ2-7	CATSSDRVRNEQYF	TGTGCCACCAGCAGCGACAGGGTAAGAAACGAGCAGTACTTC
TRBV7-9	TRBD1	-	TRBJ2-4	CASSLVGQGVRNIQYF	TGTGCCAGCAGCTTAGTAGGGCAGGGGGTGAGAAACATTCAGTACTTC
TRBV5-4	TRBD1	-	TRBJ1-6	CASSPGTGVSPLHF	TGTGCCAGCAGCCCCGGGACAGGGGTGTCACCCCTCCACTTT
TRBV28	-	-	TRBJ1-3	CASSPKPGLSGNTIYF	TGTGCCAGCAGTCCCAAACCGGGGCTCTCTGGAAACACCATATATTTT
TRBV19	-	-	TRBJ1-1	CASTGLINTEAFF	TGTGCCAGTACAGGACTTATTAACACTGAAGCTTTCTTT
TRBV7-6	-	few	TRBJ1-4	CASSSTARDTFATNEKLFF	TGTGCCAGCAGCTCGACCGCCCGGGACACCTTTGCAACTAATGAAAAACTGTTTTTT